These 32 T cell receptor beta chains were all obtained from the same sample, sequenced in a study of blood T cell repertoires in COVID-19. Some clones are missing from TCRdb's copy, which holds only in-frame ones; the method was immunoSEQ multiplex PCR. The sample gives 15,000 to 20,000 clones, more than 70% of which show up once; just over 9.5% is in the top ten. Source material: peripheral blood. The receptors originated from a man in his forties with active COVID-19.

The chain is built from TRBV11-2 and TRBJ2-5; the match to TRBD2 covers 10 bases. CDR1 SGHAT and CDR2 FQNNGV come from the germline V gene. After removal of 4 bases from V and 4 bases from J, the junction contained 6 bases not matched to a gene. The CDR3 is made up of 15 amino acids. This CDR3 is CASSSVSGRTETQYF. DNA of the CDR3: TGTGCCAGCAGCTCTGTTAGCGGGAGGACAGAGACCCAGTACTTC.

This clone has only a few counts. V usage is TRBV4-3 and J usage is TRBJ2-5, with no clear D. Germline values: CDR1 LGHNA, CDR2 YSLEER. There are 15 residues in the CDR3. V was shortened by 0 bases and J by 4 bases, with 12 bases between the two germline ends. The CDR3 nucleotides are TGCGCCAGCAGCCAAGAGATACACAGCTTAGAGACCCAGTACTTC. Amino acid sequence: CASSQEIHSLETQYF.

The chain joins TRBV24-1 to TRBJ1-2, with TRBD1 as a possible D gene (6 bases). This CDR3 region has 13 residues. V lost 8 bases and J lost 2, with 11 bases in between. The germline V gene has CDR1 KGHDR and CDR2 SFDVKD. CDR3 nucleotide sequence: TGTGCCACCACCGCCGGACAGAACTATGGCTACACCTTC. It codes for CATTAGQNYGYTF.

This rearrangement joins TRBV7-3 to TRBJ2-2; tentatively, D is TRBD1 (6 bases). CDR3 length equals 13 residues. The V end was cut by 4 bases, the J end by 4 bases, with 7 bases between. Germline CDR1 SGHTA, CDR2 FQGTGA. Here the CDR3 DNA reads TGTGCCAGCAGCTGGGGGCCCACCGGGGAGCTGTTTTTT. Its protein product is CASSWGPTGELFF.

This clone has only one observation. The V call is TRBV6-5, the J call TRBJ1-2; 7 positions agree with TRBD1. CDR1 and CDR2 from the germline V gene are MNHEY and SVGAGI. CDR3 length equals 14 residues. The V and J ends lost 4 bases and 5 bases, in that order; junction bases with no gene match: 7. The CDR3 DNA sequence: TGTGCCAGCAGTTCGGGACAGAAAACTTATGGCTACACCTTC. Translation gives CASSSGQKTYGYTF.

The rearrangement uses TRBV6-2 or TRBV6-3 and TRBJ2-1; perhaps TRBD2 as D (6 bases). CDR1 and CDR2 from the germline V gene are MNHEY and SVGEGT. The V and J ends lost 2 bases and 7 bases respectively, with 15 bases between them. The length of the CDR3 is 15 residues. The CDR3 sequence: CASSYGRPRGNEQFF. The CDR3 DNA follows: TGTGCCAGCAGTTACGGGAGGCCCCGGGGGAATGAGCAGTTCTTC.

The chain has TRBV2 and TRBJ2-1; 9 bases match TRBD2. The V gene's germline CDR1 is SNHLY and CDR2 FYNNEI. The CDR3 has 14 residues. V was pared by 5 bases and J by 2 bases, with 1 base of the junction left unmatched. In nucleotides, the CDR3 is TGTGCCAGCAGTTGGACTAGCGCCTACAATGAGCAGTTCTTC. Encoded protein: CASSWTSAYNEQFF.

The genes are TRBV7-9 and TRBJ1-1; 8 bases fit TRBD1. Germline trimming cut 4 bases from V and 4 bases from J; bases unmatched to any gene: 11. The CDR3 totals 16 residues. Germline CDR1 reads SEHNR; CDR2 reads FQNEAQ (reference sequence). CDR3 coding DNA: TGTGCCAGCAGCTCAAGCGGACAGGGAGTAAGCACTGAAGCTTTCTTT. Translated, it gives CASSSSGQGVSTEAFF.

The chain has TRBV6-2 or TRBV6-3 and TRBJ2-1, with 11 bases fitting TRBD2. The CDR3 sequence is 16 residues long. V gave up 5 bases and J gave up 2 bases; unmatched junction bases: 5. The germline V gene has CDR1 MNHEY and CDR2 SVGEGT. Written as DNA, the CDR3 is TGTGCCAGCAGTCCCGCGGGACTAGCGGCCTACAATGAGCAGTTCTTC. Protein product: CASSPAGLAAYNEQFF.

This rearrangement joins TRBV6-1 to TRBJ2-4; TRBD2 matches at 7 bases. The CDR3 sequence is 15 residues long. The V segment lost 2 bases and the J segment 1 base; nucleotides outside the gene matches: 2. Germline values: CDR1 MNHNS, CDR2 SASEGT. The CDR3 sequence: CASSEWGGAKNIQYF. DNA of the CDR3: TGTGCCAGCAGTGAATGGGGGGGGGCCAAAAACATTCAGTACTTC.

The chain has TRBV19 and TRBJ1-1; 8 bases line up with TRBD1. Germline-derived CDR1 and CDR2 are LNHDA and SQIVND (reference sequence). CDR3 length: 14 amino acids. Trimming at V came to 5 bases and at J to 5 bases, leaving 7 bases not matched to a gene. The CDR3 nucleotides are TGTGCCAGTAGTTTTACAGGGGGGGGGACTGAAGCTTTCTTT. This encodes CASSFTGGGTEAFF.

The chain combines TRBV10-2 with TRBJ1-1; D perhaps matches TRBD1 (5 bases). The germline V gene has CDR1 WSHSY and CDR2 SAAADI. The length of the CDR3 is 13 residues. Trimming pared 7 bases from V and 5 bases from J, leaving 14 bases between. As DNA, the CDR3 is TGCGCCAGCACCGCACCGGGGGGGACTGAAGCTTTCTTT. Protein: CASTAPGGTEAFF.

The chain is built from TRBV3-1 (or the pseudogene TRBV3-2) and TRBJ2-3; 13 nucleotides line up with TRBD2. This CDR3 is built from 18 residues. Trimming cost V 4 bases and J 2 bases; bases outside gene matches: 9. The germline gives CDR1 LGHDT, CDR2 YNNKEL (reference sequence). Here the CDR3 reads CASSRGLAGVSSTDTQYF. CDR3 in DNA: TGTGCCAGCAGCCGCGGACTAGCGGGAGTGAGTTCCACAGATACGCAGTATTTT.

The chain joins TRBV13 to TRBJ2-7, with a weak D call TRBD2 (6 bases). The CDR3 covers 14 residues. Germline-derived CDR1 and CDR2 are PRHDT and FYEKMQ (reference sequence). V dropped 0 bases and J dropped 3 bases, with 9 bases sitting between them. The CDR3 reads CASSLGGEVYEQYF. Written as DNA, the CDR3 is TGTGCCAGCAGCTTAGGAGGGGAGGTCTACGAGCAGTACTTC.

The V gene is TRBV27, the J gene TRBJ2-1; TRBD1 aligns across 7 bases. This CDR3 contains 12 residues. Per germline, CDR1 MNHEY and CDR2 SMNVEV (reference sequence). V dropped 4 bases and J dropped 9; count of bases not matched to a gene: 3. CDR3 DNA sequence: TGTGCCAGCAGTTCCGACAGGGCTGAGCAGTTCTTC. Encoded protein: CASSSDRAEQFF.

The chain couples TRBV7-9 to TRBJ1-2, with TRBD1 identical over 9 bases. The CDR3 totals 15 residues. Germline values: CDR1 SEHNR, CDR2 FQNEAQ (reference sequence). J was trimmed by 4 bases and V by 7 bases; bases with no gene match: 10. The chain's CDR3 is CASIHTPGQGYGYTF. CDR3 sequence (DNA): TGTGCCAGCATCCATACTCCGGGACAGGGCTATGGCTACACCTTC.

The gene calls are TRBV11-3 and TRBJ2-7; a possible D gene is TRBD2 (6 bases). Germline lookup yields CDR1 SGHNT and CDR2 YENEEA. Trimming removed 5 bases at V and 3 bases at J, with 11 bases between. The CDR3 spans 13 residues. CDR3 bases: TGTGCCAGCAGCCCCGGGACTGGCTACGAGCAGTACTTC. This translates into CASSPGTGYEQYF.

The rearrangement links TRBV10-2 to TRBJ2-3, with TRBD2 matching over 11 bases. Trimming cost V 8 bases and J 8 bases; bases outside gene matches: 12. The germline gives CDR1 WSHSY, CDR2 SAAADI. The CDR3 totals 15 residues. The CDR3 loop is CASVSPGTSGFTQYF. The CDR3 DNA sequence: TGCGCCAGCGTCTCACCCGGGACTAGCGGCTTTACGCAGTATTTT.

V gene TRBV7-8 combines with J gene TRBJ1-2; tentative D call: TRBD1 (5 bases). The germline V and J ends were trimmed by 2 bases and 7 bases, with 14 bases remaining between them. The V gene's germline CDR1 is SGHVS and CDR2 FQNEAQ. The length of the CDR3 is 14 residues. The CDR3 reads CASSLHYRSGGYTF. The CDR3 nucleotides read TGTGCCAGCAGCTTACATTACAGGAGTGGTGGCTACACCTTC. Full variable domain (outside the CDR3, taken from reference TRBV7-8 and TRBJ1-2): GAGVSQSPRYKVAKRGQDVALRCDPISGHVSLFWYQQALGQGPEFLTYFQNEAQLDKSGLPSDRFFAERPEGSVSTLKIQRTQQEDSAVYLCASSLHYRSGGYTFGSGTRLTVV.

V and J are TRBV19 and TRBJ2-1, with 9 bases matching TRBD2. CDR1 is LNHDA, CDR2 SQIVND, per germline (reference sequence). Germline trimming cut 5 bases from V and 4 bases from J; bases unmatched to any gene: 9. This CDR3 region has 16 residues. DNA of the CDR3: TGTGCCAGTAGTCGGTTTTCGACTAGCGGATACAATGAGCAGTTCTTC. It yields the protein CASSRFSTSGYNEQFF.

The chain uses TRBV7-6 and TRBJ1-3; 9 bases map to TRBD1. The CDR3 loop spans 15 amino acids. Germline values: CDR1 SGHVS, CDR2 FNYEAQ. The V gene end was trimmed by 5 bases and the J gene end by 2 bases; junction bases not matched to a gene: 4. The CDR3 here is CASSNGQGPGNTIYF. Here the CDR3 DNA reads TGTGCCAGCAGCAATGGACAGGGGCCTGGAAACACCATATATTTT.

This chain links TRBV7-8 with TRBJ2-3, with 8 bases fitting TRBD2. This CDR3 has 17 residues. Germline V gene lookup returns CDR1 SGHVS and CDR2 FQNEAQ. V lost 2 bases, J lost 3 bases, and 10 bases stayed unmatched. CDR3 region: CASSLSRAGVRTDTQYF. The CDR3 region has the DNA TGTGCCAGCAGCTTATCCCGAGCGGGAGTCAGGACAGATACGCAGTATTTT.

This clone was recorded only once. The J gene is TRBJ2-1, the V gene TRBV7-2; 8 nucleotides line up with TRBD2. The V gene's germline CDR1 is SGHTA and CDR2 FQGNSA. The CDR3 runs 16 residues. Trimming cost V 3 bases and J 6 bases; bases outside gene matches: 10. CDR3 sequence (DNA): TGTGCCAGCAGCTTCGCCGTCTCTAGCGGGCTCAATGAGCAGTTCTTC. This encodes CASSFAVSSGLNEQFF.

V and J are TRBV14 and TRBJ1-4, with 10 bases lining up with TRBD1. Germline lookup yields CDR1 SGHDN and CDR2 FVKESK. The CDR3 has 15 amino acids. Trimming removed 2 bases from V and 7 bases from J; junction bases left unmatched: 4. Here the CDR3 reads CASSQTGQGTEKLFF. The CDR3 DNA reads as TGTGCCAGCAGCCAAACGGGACAGGGGACTGAAAAACTGTTTTTT.

The chain uses TRBV5-4 and TRBJ1-4, with a possible D match to TRBD1 (5 bases). Germline V lookup: CDR1 SGHNT, CDR2 YYREEE (reference sequence). Trimming shortened V by 4 bases and J by 8 bases, and 15 bases separated the two germline ends. CDR3 size: 14 residues. In DNA form, the CDR3 reads TGTGCCAGCAGCCAGGAGGGGCGCGGGGAAAAACTGTTTTTT. Translating it yields CASSQEGRGEKLFF.

J is TRBJ2-6 and V is TRBV7-2, with D perhaps matching TRBD2 (6 bases). Trimming left V 0 bases short and J 5 bases short, with 11 bases between. The germline gives CDR1 SGHTA, CDR2 FQGNSA. This CDR3 spans 16 amino acids. DNA of the CDR3: TGTGCCAGCAGCTTAGCCGGGACTCGTAGGGCCAACGTCCTGACTTTC. The encoded protein is CASSLAGTRRANVLTF. The whole variable domain, remainder taken from reference TRBV7-2 and TRBJ2-6, is GAGVSQSPSNKVTEKGKDVELRCDPISGHTALYWYRQSLGQGLEFLIYFQGNSAPDKSGLPSDRFSAERTGGSVSTLTIQRTQQEDSAVYLCASSLAGTRRANVLTFGAGSRLTVL.

This clone was counted once. The chain links TRBV6-1 to TRBJ1-3; D is undetermined. This CDR3 is built from 14 residues. Trimming shortened V by 3 bases and J by 4 bases, and 10 bases separated the two germline ends. Germline CDR1 reads MNHNS; CDR2 reads SASEGT. The CDR3 spells CASSEGMLGNTIYF. In DNA form, the CDR3 reads TGTGCCAGCAGTGAGGGCATGTTGGGAAACACCATATATTTT.

Turning to this clone: Other DNA sequences in this specimen translate into the identical CDR3. The V gene is TRBV18, the J gene TRBJ1-1; 7 positions match TRBD1. Germline V gene data show CDR1 as KGHSH and CDR2 as LQKENI. The CDR3 totals 13 residues. V dropped 5 bases and J dropped 2; count of bases not matched to a gene: 2. The CDR3 sequence: CASSGQANTEAFF. CDR3 DNA: TGTGCCAGCTCAGGACAGGCAAACACTGAAGCTTTCTTT.

The chain links TRBV10-3 to TRBJ1-2; 9 positions agree with TRBD1. V lost 6 bases to trimming and J lost 4 bases; unmatched junction nucleotides: 15. The germline V gene has CDR1 ENHRY and CDR2 SYGVKD. The CDR3 consists of 17 residues. The CDR3 DNA follows: TGTGCCATCAGACCGGACAGGGGCGGCCACGGGATCTATGGCTACACCTTC. It specifies CAIRPDRGGHGIYGYTF.

The chain employs TRBV5-6 and TRBJ1-2; 7 bases agree with TRBD1. With V trimmed by 0 bases and J by 0 bases, 14 bases remained unmatched. Germline V gives CDR1 SGHDT, CDR2 YYEEEE. The CDR3 runs 19 residues. The CDR3 region has the DNA TGTGCCAGCAGCTTGGCGTCGGCAGTGGGACAGAGCACTAACTATGGCTACACCTTC. Translated, it gives CASSLASAVGQSTNYGYTF.

This chain links TRBV7-9 with TRBJ2-7; D is unclear. The CDR3 has 11 amino acids. Trimming left V 4 bases short and J 3 bases short, with 4 bases between. The germline V gene has CDR1 SEHNR and CDR2 FQNEAQ (reference sequence). The CDR3 reads CASSSLYEQYF. In DNA, the CDR3 is TGTGCCAGCAGCTCCCTCTACGAGCAGTACTTC.

V is TRBV4-2 and J is TRBJ1-5; TRBD1 aligns across 11 bases. J lost 5 bases, V lost 2 bases, and 14 bases had no gene match. There are 19 residues in the CDR3. Germline CDR1 reads LGHNA; CDR2 reads YNFKEQ. This CDR3 is CASSQNIRPGTGGDQPQHF. The CDR3 DNA sequence: TGTGCCAGCAGCCAAAATATCCGACCCGGGACAGGGGGGGATCAGCCCCAGCATTTT.